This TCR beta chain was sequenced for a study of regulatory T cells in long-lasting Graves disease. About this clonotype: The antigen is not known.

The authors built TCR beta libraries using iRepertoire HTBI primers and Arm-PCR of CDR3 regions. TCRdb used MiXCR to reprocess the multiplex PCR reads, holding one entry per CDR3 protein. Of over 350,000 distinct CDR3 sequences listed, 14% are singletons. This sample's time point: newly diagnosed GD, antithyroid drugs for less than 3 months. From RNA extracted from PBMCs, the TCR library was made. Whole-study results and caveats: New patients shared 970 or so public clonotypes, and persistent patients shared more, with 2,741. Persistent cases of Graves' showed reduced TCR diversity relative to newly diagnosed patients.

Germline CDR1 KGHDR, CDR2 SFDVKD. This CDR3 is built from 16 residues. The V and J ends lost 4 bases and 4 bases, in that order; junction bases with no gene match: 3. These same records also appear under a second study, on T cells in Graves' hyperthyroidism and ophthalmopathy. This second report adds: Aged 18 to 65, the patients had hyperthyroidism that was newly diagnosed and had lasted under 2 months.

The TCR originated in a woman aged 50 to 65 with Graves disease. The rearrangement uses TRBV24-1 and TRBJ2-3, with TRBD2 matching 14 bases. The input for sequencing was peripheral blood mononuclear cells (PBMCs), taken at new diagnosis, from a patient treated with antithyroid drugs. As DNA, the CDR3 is TGTGCCACCAGTGACCCGGGACTAGCGGGAGCAGATACGCAGTATTTT. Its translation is CATSDPGLAGADTQYF.